The 19 T cell receptor beta chains in this list originate from one sample, sequenced in a study of T-cell memory formation after mild COVID-19. A single record per CDR3 protein comes from TCRdb applying MiXCR to the 5' RACE reads. Of roughly 400,000 distinct CDR3 sequences listed, about 16% are singletons. The source material was PBMCs or a T cell subset sorted from them (not recorded which). The origin of the receptors is a man aged 18 to 30 who had mild COVID-19 (a few samples of this study predate the infection). Cell type and time point are not known.

The chain couples TRBV7-9 to TRBJ2-5, with TRBD2 matching over 11 bases. The CDR3 sequence is 18 residues long. V lost 0 bases to trimming and J lost 5 bases; unmatched junction nucleotides: 11. Germline loops: CDR1 SEHNR, CDR2 FQNEAQ (reference sequence). The CDR3 bases are TGTGCCAGCAGCTTAGCCCTTGAAGAGACTAGCGGGGCCGAGACCCAGTACTTC. Encoded protein: CASSLALEETSGAETQYF.

The chain uses TRBV4-1 and TRBJ1-3, with TRBD1 matching 12 bases. Trimming removed 6 bases from V and 0 bases from J; junction bases left unmatched: 21. The germline V gene has CDR1 MGHRA and CDR2 YSYEKL. The CDR3 consists of 22 residues. The CDR3 sequence: CASRPTGDRGLRGKASGNTIYF. CDR3 bases: TGCGCCAGCAGACCTACGGGGGACAGGGGGCTTAGGGGCAAGGCCTCTGGAAACACCATATATTTT.

The chain is built from TRBV29-1 and TRBJ2-5, with D maybe TRBD2 (5 bases). This CDR3 has 13 residues. Germline CDR1 reads SQVTM; CDR2 reads ANQGSEA. Trimming removed 5 bases at V and 4 bases at J, with 14 bases between. The CDR3 sequence: CSVYEGGRETQYF. DNA for the CDR3: TGCAGCGTTTACGAGGGCGGTCGAGAGACCCAGTACTTC. The variable domain in full, with the rest retrieved from reference TRBV29-1 and TRBJ2-5, is SAVISQKPSRDICQRGTSLTIQCQVDSQVTMMFWYRQQPGQSLTLIATANQGSEATYESGFVIDKFPISRPNLTFSTLTVSNMSPEDSSIYLCSVYEGGRETQYFGPGTRLLVL.

The V call is TRBV12-3 or TRBV12-4, the J call TRBJ1-2, with D tentatively TRBD1 (6 bases). The CDR3 has 12 amino acids. Trimming removed 5 bases at V and 8 bases at J, with 12 bases between. DNA of the CDR3: TGTGCCAGCAGTGCCGGGACAATGGGCTACACCTTC. Translated, it gives CASSAGTMGYTF.

The CDR3 DNA reads TGCAGTGCTAGAAGGACAGTAACCGGGGAGCTGTTTTTT. As protein: CSARRTVTGELFF. J is TRBJ2-2 and V is TRBV20-1; TRBD1 might be the D (6 bases). Germline CDR1 is DFQATT and CDR2 is SNEGSKA (reference sequence). The CDR3 has 13 residues. Trimming took off 2 bases at V and 5 bases at J, with 9 bases between the two ends.

The J gene is TRBJ2-5, the V gene TRBV7-9; 8 bases agree with TRBD2. Unmatched junction bases numbered 11, after V lost 6 bases and J lost 5 bases. CDR1 and CDR2 from the germline V gene are SEHNR and FQNEAQ (reference sequence). The CDR3 has 15 amino acids. The CDR3 region is CASSLAGGPGETQYF. In DNA, the CDR3 is TGTGCCAGCAGTCTCGCGGGAGGCCCGGGGGAGACCCAGTACTTC.

There are a few counts of this clonotype. The chain is built from TRBV6-6 and TRBJ1-1, with D hard to call. The CDR3 extends over 14 amino acids. Trimming cost V 6 bases and J 4 bases, with 15 bases left between them. Germline CDR1 and CDR2: MNHNY and SVGAGI (reference sequence). Written as DNA, the CDR3 is TGTGCCAGCAGCACCGGCTCGGTCTTCACTGAAGCTTTCTTT. Its translation: CASSTGSVFTEAFF.

The J gene is TRBJ2-1, the V gene TRBV15; weak D call: TRBD2 (6 bases). Germline V CDR1 and CDR2: LNHNV, YYDKDF (reference sequence). Trimming took off 0 bases at V and 5 bases at J, with 14 bases between the two ends. This CDR3 spans 16 amino acids. The CDR3 nucleotides are TGTGCCACCAGCAGAGATGCTTCCGGGGGAAACAATGAGCAGTTCTTC. Protein product: CATSRDASGGNNEQFF.

This clonotype showed up just a few times. The junction does not match germline at one end; this may be a read error. V and J are TRBV12-3 or TRBV12-4 and TRBJ2-1; D is undetermined. This CDR3 is 13 amino acids long. The CDR3 sequence is CASSLLRTPTRIF. The CDR3 DNA reads as TGTGCCAGCAGTTTACTGAGGACCCCTACGAGAATCTTC.

This clonotype was counted many times. V and J are TRBV24-1 and TRBJ2-2; unclear D gene. Looked up from germline, CDR1 is KGHDR and CDR2 is SFDVKD. The length of the CDR3 is 17 residues. Trimming shortened V by 0 bases and J by 6 bases, and 16 bases separated the two germline ends. CDR3 sequence: CATSDLQGRPEAGELFF. The CDR3 DNA reads TGTGCCACCAGTGATTTGCAAGGTCGGCCTGAAGCCGGGGAGCTGTTTTTT.

This clonotype was found a few times. The DNA for the CDR3 is TGTGCCAGCAGCTTAGCCTGGGGGGAAGATAGCACAGATACGCAGTATTTT. It translates to CASSLAWGEDSTDTQYF. The chain is built from TRBV7-6 and TRBJ2-3; tentatively, D is TRBD2 (6 bases). In germline, CDR1 is SGHVS, CDR2 FNYEAQ. The CDR3 runs 17 residues. The germline V and J ends were trimmed by 0 bases and 0 bases, with 13 bases remaining between them.

This rearrangement joins TRBV5-1 to TRBJ2-5; 8 bases align to TRBD1. The junction had 12 bases not matched to a gene; V was cut back by 5 bases and J by 6 bases. The germline V gene encodes CDR1 SGHRS and CDR2 YFSETQ. The CDR3 covers 15 residues. CDR3 sequence (DNA): TGCGCCAGCAGGCAGGGGGCGTCCGTATTAAAGACCCAGTACTTC. Residues: CASRQGASVLKTQYF.

The V and J genes are TRBV9 and TRBJ2-1, with 13 positions matching TRBD2. After removal of 0 bases from V and 8 bases from J, the junction contained 2 bases not matched to a gene. Germline lookup yields CDR1 SGDLS and CDR2 YYNGEE. The CDR3 covers 15 residues. The CDR3 here is CASSVGTSGGDEQFF. CDR3 nucleotide sequence: TGTGCCAGCAGCGTAGGGACTAGCGGGGGAGATGAGCAGTTCTTC.

This clonotype was picked up many times. The CDR3 protein is CSAPTASGGGDTQYF. As DNA, the CDR3 is TGCAGTGCCCCCACGGCTAGCGGGGGCGGCGATACGCAGTATTTT. V usage is TRBV20-1 and J usage is TRBJ2-3, with TRBD2 matching 10 bases. Germline V gene lookup returns CDR1 DFQATT and CDR2 SNEGSKA (reference sequence). The CDR3 loop spans 15 amino acids. J was trimmed by 6 bases and V by 6 bases; bases with no gene match: 12.

CDR3 bases: TGCAGTGCTAGAGAAGCAGGGAGAAATACGCAGTATTTT. This encodes CSAREAGRNTQYF. The chain joins TRBV20-1 to TRBJ2-3; possibly TRBD1 or TRBD2 for D (5 bases each). This CDR3 has 13 amino acids. Trimming removed 0 bases from V and 7 bases from J, with 11 bases in between. Germline lookup yields CDR1 DFQATT and CDR2 SNEGSKA (reference sequence).

The sample holds a few counts of this clonotype. The V gene is TRBV7-9, the J gene TRBJ1-1; no clear D. The germline CDR1 and CDR2 sequences are SEHNR and FQNEAQ (reference sequence). The V and J ends lost 2 bases and 5 bases respectively, with 6 bases between them. CDR3 length: 12 residues. This CDR3 is CASSLLPTEAFF. The CDR3 DNA reads TGTGCCAGCAGCTTACTACCGACTGAAGCTTTCTTT.

The V call is TRBV27, the J call TRBJ2-5; 13 nucleotides align to TRBD2. This CDR3 is built from 14 residues. Trimming removed 6 bases from V and 4 bases from J; junction bases left unmatched: 2. Germline V CDR1 and CDR2: MNHEY, SMNVEV (reference sequence). In DNA form, the CDR3 reads TGTGCCAGCAGACGGACTAGCGGGAGAGAGACCCAGTACTTC. Amino acid sequence: CASRRTSGRETQYF.

The V and J genes are TRBV5-4 and TRBJ2-7; D uncertain. Trimming took off 1 base at V and 3 bases at J, with 14 bases between the two ends. Germline assignment: CDR1 SGHNT and CDR2 YYREEE (reference sequence). The CDR3 loop spans 15 amino acids. This chain's CDR3 is CASSLWPELGYEQYF. The CDR3 nucleotides are TGTGCCAGCAGCTTGTGGCCAGAGTTGGGCTACGAGCAGTACTTC.

This rearrangement joins TRBV7-8 to TRBJ2-3; D gene unclear. V lost 4 bases and J lost 5, with 7 bases in between. CDR1 SGHVS and CDR2 FQNEAQ come from the germline V gene. This CDR3 spans 12 amino acids. Here the CDR3 DNA reads TGTGCCAGCAGCTCTACGCAAGATACGCAGTATTTT. It encodes CASSSTQDTQYF.